This passage covers 12 T cell receptor beta chains from one sample sequenced in a study of blood T cell repertoires in COVID-19. Here immunoSEQ multiplex PCR was the method, and the copy in TCRdb shows in-frame clones only, minus some. The sample carries 250,000 or so clones, less than 90% recorded once. Sample: peripheral blood. Every receptor here comes from a man in his thirties or forties with active or convalescent COVID-19.

The chain links TRBV6-1 to TRBJ1-4; D is possibly TRBD1 (5 bases). V lost 6 bases to trimming and J lost 3 bases, with 29 bases between them. The length of the CDR3 is 20 residues. Germline values: CDR1 MNHNS, CDR2 SASEGT. CDR3 coding DNA: TGTGCCAGCAGAGAAATACACGACAGCTTAAGCCGATTTTCTAATGAAAAACTGTTTTTT. Protein sequence: CASREIHDSLSRFSNEKLFF.

The chain uses TRBV4-1 and TRBJ1-3; a possible D gene is TRBD1 (5 bases). CDR3 length: 15 amino acids. V shed 4 bases and J shed 4 bases, with 14 bases lying between them. CDR1 and CDR2 (germline): MGHRA, YSYEKL. The CDR3 sequence is CASSLDAGHGNTIYF. CDR3 nucleotides: TGCGCCAGCAGCCTTGACGCAGGGCACGGAAACACCATATATTTT.

The V gene is TRBV23-1, the J gene TRBJ2-7, with D perhaps TRBD1 (5 bases). TRBV23-1 qualifies as an ORF whose function is uncertain. CDR3 length: 13 amino acids. V was shortened by 8 bases and J by 0 bases, with 11 bases between the two germline ends. CDR3 sequence (DNA): TGCGCCAGCGGAATGGGGCCCTCCTACGAGCAGTACTTC. It encodes CASGMGPSYEQYF.

The rearrangement links TRBV4-2 to TRBJ2-3; D remains ambiguous. Germline assignment: CDR1 LGHNA and CDR2 YNFKEQ. V lost 0 bases and J 2 bases, leaving 6 bases between the germline ends. The CDR3 is made up of 14 amino acids. The DNA of the CDR3 is TGTGCCAGCAGCCAAGACGGTCTCACAGATACGCAGTATTTT. It codes for CASSQDGLTDTQYF.

A remark on this clone: A junction boundary mismatches the germline segment, possibly from a read error. The chain has TRBV4-1 and TRBJ2-7; D possibly corresponds to TRBD2 (6 bases). Germline CDR1 and CDR2: MGHRA and YSYEKL. The CDR3 totals 15 residues. Written as DNA, the CDR3 is TGCGCCAGCAGCCAAGACTCTATGGCGTATGGGACTTGGAACTTC. The encoded protein is CASSQDSMAYGTWNF.

The chain uses TRBV5-6 and TRBJ1-1; TRBD1 matches at 9 bases. The J segment lost 5 bases and the V segment lost 6 bases, leaving 11 bases of the junction unmatched. CDR3 length: 15 residues. Germline CDR1 and CDR2: SGHDT and YYEEEE. This CDR3 is CASIAWGTGRTEAFF. CDR3 nucleotides: TGTGCCAGCATCGCTTGGGGGACAGGGAGAACTGAAGCTTTCTTT.

This chain uses TRBV5-1 with TRBJ1-4; D not certain. Germline values: CDR1 SGHRS, CDR2 YFSETQ. Trimming stripped 4 bases from V and 12 bases from J, with 19 bases between. The CDR3 extends over 14 amino acids. The CDR3 reads CASSISGDQWELFF. The DNA for the CDR3 is TGCGCCAGCAGCATCTCAGGCGATCAGTGGGAACTGTTTTTT.

This clone was seen just once. The chain carries TRBV6-5 and TRBJ1-3, with a tentative D call TRBD1 (5 bases). The CDR3 length is 14 residues. Germline V gene sequence: CDR1 MNHEY, CDR2 SVGAGI. Trimming pared 9 bases from V and 1 base from J, leaving 13 bases between. CDR3 region: CASRWGGSGNTIYF. CDR3 in DNA: TGTGCCAGTCGCTGGGGGGGATCTGGAAACACCATATATTTT.

This chain connects TRBV2 to TRBJ1-1; D remains unclear. This CDR3 has 13 amino acids. The germline V gene has CDR1 SNHLY and CDR2 FYNNEI. The germline V and J ends were trimmed by 6 bases and 1 base, with 9 bases remaining between them. CDR3 region: CASSEQQNTEAFF. The DNA for the CDR3 is TGTGCCAGCAGCGAACAACAGAACACTGAAGCTTTCTTT.

V and J are TRBV19 and TRBJ1-2, with TRBD1 identical over 9 bases. The ends lost 5 bases at V and 4 bases at J; junction bases unmatched: 8. The CDR3 runs 15 residues. Germline V gives CDR1 LNHDA, CDR2 SQIVND (reference sequence). The CDR3 is CASSAQDRGAYGYTF. The DNA for the CDR3 is TGTGCCAGTAGTGCCCAGGACAGGGGTGCCTATGGCTACACCTTC.

The CDR3 here is CASSPVRPYGYTF. In nucleotides, the CDR3 is TGTGCCAGCAGCCCCGTGCGGCCCTATGGCTACACCTTC. The chain links TRBV7-2 to TRBJ1-2, with no clear D. Germline CDR1 SGHTA, CDR2 FQGNSA. CDR3 size: 13 residues. The V end was cut by 5 bases, the J end by 4 bases, with 11 bases between.

This clone occurred once. J is TRBJ1-1 and V is TRBV7-9, with unresolved D. Germline values: CDR1 SEHNR, CDR2 FQNEAQ (reference sequence). V was clipped by 2 bases and J by 3 bases, with 16 bases between them. The CDR3 spans 16 residues. The DNA for the CDR3 is TGTGCCAGCAGCTTATCCGAGGGAGTGGTGTACACTGAAGCTTTCTTT. This gives the protein CASSLSEGVVYTEAFF.